Described below is a single TCR beta chain sequence and its context. Its antigen is currently unknown. The data were obtained in a study of shared clonotypes between healthy human individuals. Study background: Plates per donor: three CD4 naive, three CD4 memory, two CD8 naive, one CD8 memory.

Study-level points and caveats: Limitation of the genetic and exposure-history diversity represented came from the few donors.

In the CD4+ fraction, cells were divided into CD45RA+ naive and CD45RA-negative memory subsets. The CDR3 loop spans 12 amino acids. Trimming took 7 bases from V and 2 from J, leaving 11 bases between them. Germline V gene lookup returns CDR1 SQVTM and CDR2 ANQGSEA. At the deep level, the assay was run. TCRdb's copy holds only in-frame clones and misses some; the assay was immunoSEQ multiplex PCR. The sample consists of around 990,000 clones, about 72% of them appearing once. The receptor was isolated from a young man in good health. Some clones in this sample may be carry-over from other donors' samples. The rearrangement joins TRBV29-1 to TRBJ2-5, with D possibly being TRBD2 (5 bases). The specimen was memory CD4+ T cells from PBMCs. Subset meaning: CD45RA-negative fraction. The DNA of the CDR3 is TGCAGCGCCCGGGGTACACAAGAGACCCAGTACTTC. This translates into CSARGTQETQYF. Using reference TRBV29-1 and TRBJ2-5 for the parts outside the CDR3, the full variable domain is SAVISQKPSRDICQRGTSLTIQCQVDSQVTMMFWYRQQPGQSLTLIATANQGSEATYESGFVIDKFPISRPNLTFSTLTVSNMSPEDSSIYLCSARGTQETQYFGPGTRLLVL.